This TCR beta chain was profiled in a study of blood T cell repertoires in COVID-19 (dated by TCRdb to the early 2020s). Describing the broader study: Samples covering the acute and convalescent phases of COVID-19 were provided by collaborators in the United States, Italy and Spain. The prospective study material was composed of cDNA or gDNA derived from T cells, B-cell-depleted T cells, or PBMCs. The dataset comprised deeply sampled blood TCRbeta repertoires from subjects exposed to, actively infected with, or recovered from COVID-19. Where HLA class I and class II types were available, the types were taken from metadata supplied by the sample provider, not from assay-based typing. The repertoires were made available in a free public database intended to serve as a resource for research on the immune response to SARS-CoV-2. Samples came from the ongoing ImmuneRACE study (first 160 participants) plus 1,254 subjects from 6 global collaborators. The sample metadata nearly always contained a de-identified subject ID, COVID-19 status, age in years and sex.

TCRbeta CDR3 regions were amplified from genomic DNA by means of the immunoSEQ Assay, a bias-controlled multiplex PCR. The authors' analysis ran thus. The number of nucleated cells in each sample was estimated by amplification of reference gene primers within the assay. Sequence reads were collapsed and filtered to measure the absolute abundance of every unique TCRbeta CDR3 rearrangement. Productive Simpson clonality was computed per sample as the square root of Simpson's diversity index over productive rearrangements. The source is immuneACCESS, and TCRdb retained only in-frame sequences with V and J called. Part of the clones is not carried over; for the studies checked, unresolved V genes explain less than half of this, and the remainder is unexplained. That table supplies the V and J calls and clone size; D and trimming were determined from the DNA. The table for this sample lists about 340,000 clones; about 83% of them were counted only once. The ten largest clones add up to around 3% of the sample.

Concerning this clone: Its antigen is unknown. No much larger clone is present one base from it, and per-base qualities are unavailable. This CDR3 is also generated by other DNA sequences in the sample.

A distance of 11 bases separates the germline ends of V and J, which lose 4 bases and 0 bases respectively. CDR1 and CDR2 are drawn from the germline V gene: SGHRS, YFSETQ. The CDR3 sequence holds 15 residues, the cysteine and phenylalanine included. This entry keeps only the CDR3 DNA: 45 bases, framed from base 1. What the work shows at the level of the full study, not this receptor alone: The amount of clinical and demographic metadata varied by source and participant and was provided uncurated.

Collaborating institutions collected whole blood in K2EDTA tubes following their own protocols. Collaborator samples were shipped for TCRbeta analysis as frozen whole blood, isolated PBMCs, or DNA extracted from either sample type. Source material: peripheral blood. The clonotype originates from a man in his thirties or forties with active or convalescent COVID-19. The chain uses TRBV5-1 and TRBJ2-1, with a weak D call of TRBD2 (5 bases match). The CDR3 has the sequence CASSPDSSSYNEQFF. At the DNA level, the sequence is TGCGCCAGCAGCCCGGACTCGAGCTCCTACAATGAGCAGTTCTTC.